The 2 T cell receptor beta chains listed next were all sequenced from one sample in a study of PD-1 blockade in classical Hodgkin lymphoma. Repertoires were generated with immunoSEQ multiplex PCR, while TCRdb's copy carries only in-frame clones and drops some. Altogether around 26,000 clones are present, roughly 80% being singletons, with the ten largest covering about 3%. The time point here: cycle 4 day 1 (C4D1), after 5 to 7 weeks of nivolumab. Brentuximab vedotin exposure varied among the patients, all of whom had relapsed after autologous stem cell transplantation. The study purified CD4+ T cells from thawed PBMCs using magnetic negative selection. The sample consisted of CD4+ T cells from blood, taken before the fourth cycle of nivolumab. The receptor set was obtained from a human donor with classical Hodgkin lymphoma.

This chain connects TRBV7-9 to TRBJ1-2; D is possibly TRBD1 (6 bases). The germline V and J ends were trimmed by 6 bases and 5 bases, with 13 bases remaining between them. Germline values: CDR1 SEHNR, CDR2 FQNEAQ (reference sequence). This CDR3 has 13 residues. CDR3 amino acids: CASSGQGLYGYTF. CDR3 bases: TGTGCCAGCAGTGGTCAGGGGTTATATGGCTACACCTTC.

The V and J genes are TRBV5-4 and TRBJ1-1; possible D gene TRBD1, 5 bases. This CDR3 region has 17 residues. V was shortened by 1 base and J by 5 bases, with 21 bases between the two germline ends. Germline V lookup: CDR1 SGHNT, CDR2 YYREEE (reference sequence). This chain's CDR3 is CASSLNLWAGYGTEAFF. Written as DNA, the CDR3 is TGTGCCAGCAGCTTGAACCTCTGGGCAGGGTATGGTACTGAAGCTTTCTTT.